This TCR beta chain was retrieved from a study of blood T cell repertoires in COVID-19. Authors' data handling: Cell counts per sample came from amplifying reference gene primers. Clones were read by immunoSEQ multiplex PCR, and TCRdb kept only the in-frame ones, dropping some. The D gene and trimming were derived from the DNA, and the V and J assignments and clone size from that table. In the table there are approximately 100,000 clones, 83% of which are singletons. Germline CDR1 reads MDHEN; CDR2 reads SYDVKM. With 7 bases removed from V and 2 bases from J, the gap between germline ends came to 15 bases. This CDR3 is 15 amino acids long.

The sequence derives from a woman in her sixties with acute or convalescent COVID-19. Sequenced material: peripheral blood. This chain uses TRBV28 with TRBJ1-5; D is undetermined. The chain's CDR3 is CASTRNSWGNQPQHF. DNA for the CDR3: TGTGCCAGCACAAGGAACAGCTGGGGCAATCAGCCCCAGCATTTT.